The 13 T cell receptor beta chains below all came from one sample that was sequenced in a study of T cells in Graves' hyperthyroidism and ophthalmopathy. TCR beta CDR3 regions were amplified from RNA. The HTBI primer set drove a first-round RT-PCR of the TCR CDR3. Each CDR3 protein gets one entry after TCRdb re-called the multiplex PCR reads with MiXCR. The sample lists roughly 530,000 distinct CDR3 sequences; approximately 17% were seen once. Sequencing used blood. These receptors all stem from a woman between 18 and 29 years old with Graves' ophthalmopathy.

V is TRBV4-1 and J is TRBJ1-2; possible D gene TRBD1, 5 bases. Germline assignment: CDR1 MGHRA and CDR2 YSYEKL. The CDR3 sequence is 16 residues long. V was cut by 5 bases and J by 0 bases, with 16 bases left in between. CDR3 sequence: CASSYVTGDPNYGYTF. For the CDR3, the DNA is TGCGCCAGCAGCTACGTAACAGGTGATCCTAACTATGGCTACACCTTC.

The genes are TRBV11-2 and TRBJ2-5; the match to TRBD2 covers 15 bases. The CDR3 covers 16 residues. Germline lookup yields CDR1 SGHAT and CDR2 FQNNGV. Trimming took 5 bases from V and 5 from J; bases not matched to a gene: 6. The CDR3 region is CASSRGLAGGRETQYF. The CDR3 nucleotides read TGTGCCAGCAGCCGGGGACTAGCGGGGGGTCGGGAGACCCAGTACTTC.

This clonotype was seen at least ten times. The chain is built from TRBV28 and TRBJ2-7; 9 bases fit TRBD1. The CDR3 is 15 amino acids. CDR1 MDHEN and CDR2 SYDVKM come from the germline V gene. J lost 4 bases, V lost 4 bases, and 8 bases had no gene match. The CDR3, as DNA: TGTGCCAGCAGTTCTACCGGGACAGGGTGGTACGAGCAGTACTTC. This translates into CASSSTGTGWYEQYF.

This clonotype was detected many times. J is TRBJ2-2 and V is TRBV30; possibly TRBD2 for D (5 bases). CDR1 is GTSNPN and CDR2 is SVGIG in the germline V gene (reference sequence). V gave up 0 bases and J gave up 3 bases, with 11 bases separating them. The CDR3 has 15 residues. CDR3 bases: TGTGCCTGGAGTGTCGGGGAGCTGGACACCGGGGAGCTGTTTTTT. Translated: CAWSVGELDTGELFF. Using reference TRBV30 and TRBJ2-2 for the parts outside the CDR3, the full variable domain is SQTIHQWPATLVQPVGSPLSLECTVEGTSNPNLYWYRQAAGRGLQLLFYSVGIGQISSEVPQNLSASRPQDRQFILSSKKLLLSDSGFYLCAWSVGELDTGELFFGEGSRLTVL.

This clonotype occurred many times. This sequence joins TRBV28 and TRBJ2-7, with TRBD1 as a possible D gene (5 bases). CDR1 MDHEN and CDR2 SYDVKM come from the germline V gene. The CDR3 has 14 residues. V lost 2 bases, J lost 5 bases, and 13 bases lay in between. In DNA form, the CDR3 reads TGTGCCAGCAGTTTACAGGGTAGATCCAACGAGCAGTACTTC. Protein: CASSLQGRSNEQYF.

This clonotype came up many times. V gene TRBV5-1 combines with J gene TRBJ1-6; 8 nucleotides agree with TRBD1. CDR1 and CDR2 (germline): SGHRS, YFSETQ. This CDR3 comprises 14 residues. V was clipped by 5 bases and J by 6 bases; unmatched bases: 4. The CDR3 loop is CASSPDRGNSPLHF. The CDR3 nucleotides are TGCGCCAGCAGTCCCGACAGGGGTAATTCACCCCTCCACTTT.

The genes are TRBV7-9 and TRBJ2-7, with 7 nucleotides matching TRBD1. Germline trimming cut 5 bases from V and 4 bases from J; bases unmatched to any gene: 8. CDR1 and CDR2 (germline): SEHNR, FQNEAQ (reference sequence). The CDR3 consists of 14 residues. CDR3 nucleotides: TGTGCCAGCAGCAAACAGGGGTCGGTATACGAGCAGTACTTC. Amino acids: CASSKQGSVYEQYF.

This clonotype has just a few counts. This sequence joins TRBV6-2 or TRBV6-3 and TRBJ1-4, with 12 positions matching TRBD1. V was clipped by 6 bases and J by 8 bases; unmatched bases: 7. The CDR3 has 15 amino acids. Germline-derived CDR1 and CDR2 are MNHEY and SVGEGT. The CDR3 loop is CASRRSGTGGEKLFF. The CDR3 bases are TGTGCCAGCAGGCGGTCCGGGACAGGGGGCGAAAAACTGTTTTTT.

This clonotype was seen many times. V is TRBV25-1 and J is TRBJ2-3; a possible D gene is TRBD1 (5 bases). The germline gives CDR1 MGHDK, CDR2 SYGVNS. Trimming stripped 4 bases from V and 2 bases from J, with 13 bases between. There are 15 residues in the CDR3. This CDR3 is CASSGTTGHTDTQYF. For the CDR3, the DNA is TGTGCCAGCAGTGGGACAACCGGGCACACAGATACGCAGTATTTT. Full variable domain (outside the CDR3, taken from reference TRBV25-1 and TRBJ2-3): EADIYQTPRYLVIGTGKKITLECSQTMGHDKMYWYQQDPGMELHLIHYSYGVNSTEKGDLSSESTVSRIRTEHFPLTLESARPSHTSQYLCASSGTTGHTDTQYFGPGTRLTVL.

This clonotype was seen more than once but under ten times. This sequence joins TRBV19 and TRBJ1-1; unclear D gene. V was cut by 2 bases and J by 5 bases, with 9 bases left in between. The V gene's germline CDR1 is LNHDA and CDR2 SQIVND (reference sequence). The CDR3 is made up of 13 amino acids. CDR3 in amino acids: CASSIREWTEAFF. CDR3 bases: TGTGCCAGTAGTATACGTGAATGGACTGAAGCTTTCTTT.

This chain connects TRBV19 to TRBJ2-1; weak D call: TRBD1 (6 bases). V gave up 1 base and J gave up 8 bases, with 15 bases separating them. Germline V CDR1 and CDR2: LNHDA, SQIVND (reference sequence). CDR3 length equals 15 residues. The CDR3, as DNA: TGTGCCAGTAGTATAGGTGCAGGGGACGTGGATGAGCAGTTCTTC. Encoded protein: CASSIGAGDVDEQFF.

The V gene is TRBV7-2, the J gene TRBJ2-1; 11 nucleotides agree with TRBD2. Trimming cost V 2 bases and J 5 bases; bases outside gene matches: 8. This CDR3 contains 17 residues. Per germline, CDR1 SGHTA and CDR2 FQGNSA. CDR3 coding DNA: TGTGCCAGCAGCTTAATACTCGGACTAGCGGGCCACAATGAGCAGTTCTTC. Its translation: CASSLILGLAGHNEQFF.

There are a few counts of this clonotype. This rearrangement joins TRBV9 to TRBJ1-4, with D perhaps TRBD1 (6 bases). Looked up from germline, CDR1 is SGDLS and CDR2 is YYNGEE. V lost 4 bases, J lost 0 bases, and 13 bases lay in between. This CDR3 contains 16 residues. The CDR3: CASSSGQYTTNEKLFF. The CDR3 DNA is TGTGCCAGCAGCTCAGGACAGTACACAACTAATGAAAAACTGTTTTTT.